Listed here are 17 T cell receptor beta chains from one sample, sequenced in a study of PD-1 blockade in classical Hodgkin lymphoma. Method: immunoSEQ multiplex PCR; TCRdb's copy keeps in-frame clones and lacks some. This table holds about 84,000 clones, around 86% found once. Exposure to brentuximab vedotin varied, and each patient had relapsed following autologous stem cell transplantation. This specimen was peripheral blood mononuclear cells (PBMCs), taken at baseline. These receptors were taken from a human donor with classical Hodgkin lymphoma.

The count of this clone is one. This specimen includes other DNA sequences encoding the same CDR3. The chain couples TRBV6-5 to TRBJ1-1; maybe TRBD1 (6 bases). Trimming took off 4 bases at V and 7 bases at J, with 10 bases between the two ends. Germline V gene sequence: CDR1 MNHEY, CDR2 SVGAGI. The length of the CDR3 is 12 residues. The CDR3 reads CASSFTRGEAFF. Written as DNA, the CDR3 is TGTGCCAGCAGTTTCACCAGGGGTGAAGCTTTCTTT.

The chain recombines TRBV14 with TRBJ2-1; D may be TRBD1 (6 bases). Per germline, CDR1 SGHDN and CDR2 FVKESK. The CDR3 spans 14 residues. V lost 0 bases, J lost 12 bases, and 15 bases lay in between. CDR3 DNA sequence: TGTGCCAGCAGCCAAGATTTGGGGGCCAAAAGGCAGTTCTTC. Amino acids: CASSQDLGAKRQFF.

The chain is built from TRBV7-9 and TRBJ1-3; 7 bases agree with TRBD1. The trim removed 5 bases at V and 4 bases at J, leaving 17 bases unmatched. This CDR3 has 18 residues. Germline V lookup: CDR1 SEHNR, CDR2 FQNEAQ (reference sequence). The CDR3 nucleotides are TGTGCCAGCAGCCCCCGAGGGGACAGAGTCGTCGCCGGAAACACCATATATTTT. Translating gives CASSPRGDRVVAGNTIYF. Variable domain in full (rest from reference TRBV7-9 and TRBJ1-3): DTGVSQNPRHKITKRGQNVTFRCDPISEHNRLYWYRQTLGQGPEFLTYFQNEAQLEKSRLLSDRFSAERPKGSFSTLEIQRTEQGDSAMYLCASSPRGDRVVAGNTIYFGEGSWLTVV.

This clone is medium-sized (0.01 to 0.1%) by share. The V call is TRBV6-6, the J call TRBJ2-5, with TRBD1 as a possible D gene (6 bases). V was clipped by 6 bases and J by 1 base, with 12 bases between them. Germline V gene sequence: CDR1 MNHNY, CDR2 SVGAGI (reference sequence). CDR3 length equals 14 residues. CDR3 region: CASSSWGPQETQYF. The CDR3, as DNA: TGTGCCAGCAGCTCCTGGGGGCCCCAAGAGACCCAGTACTTC.

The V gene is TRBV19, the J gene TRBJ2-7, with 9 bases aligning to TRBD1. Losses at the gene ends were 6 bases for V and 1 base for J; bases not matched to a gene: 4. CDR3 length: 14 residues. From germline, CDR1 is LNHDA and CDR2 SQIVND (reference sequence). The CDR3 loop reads CASRKGQGSYEQYF. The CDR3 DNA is TGTGCCAGTAGGAAGGGACAGGGATCCTACGAGCAGTACTTC.

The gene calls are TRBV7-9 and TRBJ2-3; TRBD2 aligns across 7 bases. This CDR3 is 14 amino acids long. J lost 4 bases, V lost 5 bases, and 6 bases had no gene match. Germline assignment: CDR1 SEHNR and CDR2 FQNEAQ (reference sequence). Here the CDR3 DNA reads TGTGCCAGCAGCCGGACTAGTGCTCCAGATACGCAGTATTTT. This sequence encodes CASSRTSAPDTQYF.

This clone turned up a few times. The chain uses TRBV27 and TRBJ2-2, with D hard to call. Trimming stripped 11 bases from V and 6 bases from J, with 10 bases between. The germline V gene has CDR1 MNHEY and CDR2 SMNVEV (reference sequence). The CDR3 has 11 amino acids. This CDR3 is CALSVAGELFF. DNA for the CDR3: TGTGCCCTCAGCGTGGCCGGGGAGCTGTTTTTT.

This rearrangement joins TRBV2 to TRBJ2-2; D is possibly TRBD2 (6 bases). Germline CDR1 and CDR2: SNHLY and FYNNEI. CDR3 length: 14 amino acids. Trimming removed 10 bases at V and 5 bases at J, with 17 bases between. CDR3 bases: TGTGCCACCGGCGGAGGGACGGGAACCGGGGAGCTGTTTTTT. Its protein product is CATGGGTGTGELFF.

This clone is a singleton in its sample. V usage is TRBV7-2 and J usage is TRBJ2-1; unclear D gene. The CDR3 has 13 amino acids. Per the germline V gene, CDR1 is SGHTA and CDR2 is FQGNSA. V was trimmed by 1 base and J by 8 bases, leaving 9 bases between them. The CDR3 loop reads CASSLVIRDEQFF. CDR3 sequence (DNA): TGTGCCAGCAGCTTAGTAATACGGGATGAGCAGTTCTTC.

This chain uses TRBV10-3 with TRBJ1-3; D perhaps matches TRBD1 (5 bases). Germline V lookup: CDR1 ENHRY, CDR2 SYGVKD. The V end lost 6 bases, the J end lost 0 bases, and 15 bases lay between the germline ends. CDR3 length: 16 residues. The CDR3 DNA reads TGTGCCATCAGCTTCGACAGCCCTTACTCTGGAAACACCATATATTTT. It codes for CAISFDSPYSGNTIYF.

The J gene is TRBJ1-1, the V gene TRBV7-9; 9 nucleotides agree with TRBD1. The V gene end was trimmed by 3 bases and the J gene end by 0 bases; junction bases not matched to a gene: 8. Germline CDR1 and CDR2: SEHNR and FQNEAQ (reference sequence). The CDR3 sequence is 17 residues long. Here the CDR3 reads CASSLNRGPSMNTEAFF. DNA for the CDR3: TGTGCCAGCAGCTTGAACAGGGGGCCCTCTATGAACACTGAAGCTTTCTTT.

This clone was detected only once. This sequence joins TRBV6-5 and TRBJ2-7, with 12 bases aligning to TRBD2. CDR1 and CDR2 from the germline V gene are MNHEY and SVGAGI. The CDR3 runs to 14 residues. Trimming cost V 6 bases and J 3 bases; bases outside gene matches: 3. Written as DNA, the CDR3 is TGTGCCAGCAGACGGACTAGCGGGAACTACGAGCAGTACTTC. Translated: CASRRTSGNYEQYF.

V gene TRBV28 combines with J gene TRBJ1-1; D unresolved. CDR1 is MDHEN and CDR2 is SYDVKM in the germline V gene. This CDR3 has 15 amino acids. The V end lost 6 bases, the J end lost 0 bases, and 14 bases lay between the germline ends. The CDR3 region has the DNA TGTGCCAGCAGGCCCGGGGATGGGATGAACACTGAAGCTTTCTTT. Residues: CASRPGDGMNTEAFF.

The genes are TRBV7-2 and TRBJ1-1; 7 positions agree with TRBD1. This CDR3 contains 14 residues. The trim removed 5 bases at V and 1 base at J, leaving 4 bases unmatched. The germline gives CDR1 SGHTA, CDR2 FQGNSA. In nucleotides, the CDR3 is TGTGCCAGCAGCCTTAGGACAGGGAACACTGAAGCTTTCTTT. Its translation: CASSLRTGNTEAFF. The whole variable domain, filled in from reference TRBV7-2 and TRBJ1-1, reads GAGVSQSPSNKVTEKGKDVELRCDPISGHTALYWYRQSLGQGLEFLIYFQGNSAPDKSGLPSDRFSAERTGGSVSTLTIQRTQQEDSAVYLCASSLRTGNTEAFFGQGTRLTVV.

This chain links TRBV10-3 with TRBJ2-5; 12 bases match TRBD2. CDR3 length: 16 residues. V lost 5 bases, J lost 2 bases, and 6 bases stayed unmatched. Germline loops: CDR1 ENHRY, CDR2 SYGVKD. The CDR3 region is CAISSGTSGPQETQYF. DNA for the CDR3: TGTGCCATCAGTTCTGGGACTAGCGGGCCTCAAGAGACCCAGTACTTC.

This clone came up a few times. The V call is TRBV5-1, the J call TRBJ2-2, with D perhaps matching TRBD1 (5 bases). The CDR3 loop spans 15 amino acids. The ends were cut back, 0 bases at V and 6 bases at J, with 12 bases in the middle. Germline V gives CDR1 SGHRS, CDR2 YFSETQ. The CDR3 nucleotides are TGCGCCAGCAGCTTGGCCGGCAGGGATTCCGGGGAGCTGTTTTTT. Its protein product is CASSLAGRDSGELFF.

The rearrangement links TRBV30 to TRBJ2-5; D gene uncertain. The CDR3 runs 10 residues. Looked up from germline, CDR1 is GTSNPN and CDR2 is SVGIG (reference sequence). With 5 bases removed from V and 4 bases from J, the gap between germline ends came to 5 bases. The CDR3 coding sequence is TGTGCCTGGGCGGCAGAGACCCAGTACTTC. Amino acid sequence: CAWAAETQYF. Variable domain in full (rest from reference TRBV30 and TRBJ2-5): SQTIHQWPATLVQPVGSPLSLECTVEGTSNPNLYWYRQAAGRGLQLLFYSVGIGQISSEVPQNLSASRPQDRQFILSSKKLLLSDSGFYLCAWAAETQYFGPGTRLLVL.